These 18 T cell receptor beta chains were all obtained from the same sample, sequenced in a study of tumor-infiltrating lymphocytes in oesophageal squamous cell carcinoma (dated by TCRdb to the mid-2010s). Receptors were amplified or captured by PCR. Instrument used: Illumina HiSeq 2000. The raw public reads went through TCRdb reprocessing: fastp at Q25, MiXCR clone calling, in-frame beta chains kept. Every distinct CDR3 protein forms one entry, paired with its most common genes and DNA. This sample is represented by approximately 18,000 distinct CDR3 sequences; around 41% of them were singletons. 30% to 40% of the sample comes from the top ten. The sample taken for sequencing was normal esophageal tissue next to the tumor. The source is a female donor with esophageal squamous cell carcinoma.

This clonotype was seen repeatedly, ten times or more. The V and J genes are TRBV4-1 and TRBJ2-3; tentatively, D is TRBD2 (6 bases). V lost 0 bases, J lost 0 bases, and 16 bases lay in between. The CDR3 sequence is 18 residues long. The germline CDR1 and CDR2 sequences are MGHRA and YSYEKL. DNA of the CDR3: TGCGCCAGCAGCCAAGACCCCCCGAGAAGCGGGAGCACAGATACGCAGTATTTT. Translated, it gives CASSQDPPRSGSTDTQYF.

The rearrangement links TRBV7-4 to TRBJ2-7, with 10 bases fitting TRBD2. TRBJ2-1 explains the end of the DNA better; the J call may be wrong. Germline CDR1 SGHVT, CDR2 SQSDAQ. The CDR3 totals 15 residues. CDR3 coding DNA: TGTGCCAGCAGCTTATCTAGCGGGGGTTACAATGAGCAGTTCTTC. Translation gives CASSLSSGGYNEQFF.

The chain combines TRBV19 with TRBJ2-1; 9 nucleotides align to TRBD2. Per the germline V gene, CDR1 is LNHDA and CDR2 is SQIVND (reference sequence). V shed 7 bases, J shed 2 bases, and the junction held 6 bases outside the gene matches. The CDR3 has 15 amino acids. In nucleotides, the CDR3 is TGTGCCAGTACCCTTAGCGGGAGCACCTACAATGAGCAGTTCTTC. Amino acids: CASTLSGSTYNEQFF.

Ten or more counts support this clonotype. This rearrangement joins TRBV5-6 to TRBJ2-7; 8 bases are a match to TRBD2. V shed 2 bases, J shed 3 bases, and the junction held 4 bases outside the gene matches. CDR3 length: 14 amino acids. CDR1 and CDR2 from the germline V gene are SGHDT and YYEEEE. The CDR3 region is CASSFSAGGYEQYF. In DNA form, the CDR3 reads TGTGCCAGCAGCTTTTCGGCGGGGGGCTACGAGCAGTACTTC.

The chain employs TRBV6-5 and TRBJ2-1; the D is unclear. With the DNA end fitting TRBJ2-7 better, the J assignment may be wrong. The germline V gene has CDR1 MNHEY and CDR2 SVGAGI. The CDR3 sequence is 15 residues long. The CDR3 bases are TGTGCCAGCAGTGAACAGCCCTCTGGAACCTACGAGCAGTACTTC. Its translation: CASSEQPSGTYEQYF.

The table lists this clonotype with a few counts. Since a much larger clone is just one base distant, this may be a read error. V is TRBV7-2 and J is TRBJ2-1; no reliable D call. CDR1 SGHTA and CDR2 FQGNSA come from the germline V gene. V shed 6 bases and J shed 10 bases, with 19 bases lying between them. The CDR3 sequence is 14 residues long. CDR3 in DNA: TGTGCCAGCAGGCCGGTTGTTGGATCCTACGAGCAGTTCTTC. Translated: CASRPVVGSYEQFF.

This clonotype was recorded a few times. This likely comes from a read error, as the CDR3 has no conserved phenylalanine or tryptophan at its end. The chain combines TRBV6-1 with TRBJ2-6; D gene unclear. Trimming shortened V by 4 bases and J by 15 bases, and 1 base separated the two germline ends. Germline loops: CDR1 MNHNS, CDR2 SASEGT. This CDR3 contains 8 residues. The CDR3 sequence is CASSALTP. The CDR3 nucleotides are TGTGCCAGCAGTGCCCTGACTCCC.

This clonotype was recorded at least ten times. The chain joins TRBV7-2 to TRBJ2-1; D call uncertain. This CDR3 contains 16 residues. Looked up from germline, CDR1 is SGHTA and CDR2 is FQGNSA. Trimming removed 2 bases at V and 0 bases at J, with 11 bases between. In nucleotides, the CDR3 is TGTGCCAGCAGCTTAATGTGGGGTAGCTCCTACAATGAGCAGTTCTTC. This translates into CASSLMWGSSYNEQFF.

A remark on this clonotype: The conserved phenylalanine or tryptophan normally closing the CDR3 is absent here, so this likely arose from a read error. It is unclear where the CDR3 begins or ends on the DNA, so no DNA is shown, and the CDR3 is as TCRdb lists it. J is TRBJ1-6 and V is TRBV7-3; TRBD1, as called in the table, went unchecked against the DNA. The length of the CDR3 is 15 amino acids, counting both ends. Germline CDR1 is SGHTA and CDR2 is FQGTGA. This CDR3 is CASSLSGARLDTQYV.

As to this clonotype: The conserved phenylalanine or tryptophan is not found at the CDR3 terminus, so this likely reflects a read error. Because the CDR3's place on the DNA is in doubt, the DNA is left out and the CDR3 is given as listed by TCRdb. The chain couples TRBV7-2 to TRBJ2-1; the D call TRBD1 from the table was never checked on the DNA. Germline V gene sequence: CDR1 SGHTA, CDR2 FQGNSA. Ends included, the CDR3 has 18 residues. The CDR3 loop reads CASSLGSGTKPYGQYFGN.

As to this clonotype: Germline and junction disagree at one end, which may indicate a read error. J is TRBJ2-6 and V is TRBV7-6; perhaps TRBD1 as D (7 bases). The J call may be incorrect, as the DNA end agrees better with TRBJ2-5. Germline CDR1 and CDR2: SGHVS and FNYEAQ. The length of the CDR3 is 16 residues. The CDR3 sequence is CASSLAGGTGLETQYF. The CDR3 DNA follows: TGTGCTAGCAGCTTAGCAGGGGGGACGGGTCTAGAGACCCAGTACTTC.

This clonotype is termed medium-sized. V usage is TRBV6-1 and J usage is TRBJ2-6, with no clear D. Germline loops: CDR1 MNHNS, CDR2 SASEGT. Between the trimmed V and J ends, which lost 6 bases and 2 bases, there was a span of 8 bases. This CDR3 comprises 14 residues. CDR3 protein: CASSKYAGANVLTF. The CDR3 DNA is TGTGCCAGCAGCAAGTATGCTGGGGCCAACGTCCTGACTTTC.

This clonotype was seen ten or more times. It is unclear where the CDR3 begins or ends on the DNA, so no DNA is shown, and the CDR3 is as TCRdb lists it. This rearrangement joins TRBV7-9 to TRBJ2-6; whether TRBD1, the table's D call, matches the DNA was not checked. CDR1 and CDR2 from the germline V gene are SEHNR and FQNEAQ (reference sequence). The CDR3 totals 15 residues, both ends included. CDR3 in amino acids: CASSPGPQRWLHLRF.

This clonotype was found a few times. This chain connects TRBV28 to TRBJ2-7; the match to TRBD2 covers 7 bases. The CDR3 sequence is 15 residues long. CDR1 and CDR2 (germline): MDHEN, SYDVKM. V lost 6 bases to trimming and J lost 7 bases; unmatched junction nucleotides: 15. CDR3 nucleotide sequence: TGTGCCAGCAGAAAACTCGGTGGCGGGGGTAATGAGCAGTACTTC. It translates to CASRKLGGGGNEQYF.

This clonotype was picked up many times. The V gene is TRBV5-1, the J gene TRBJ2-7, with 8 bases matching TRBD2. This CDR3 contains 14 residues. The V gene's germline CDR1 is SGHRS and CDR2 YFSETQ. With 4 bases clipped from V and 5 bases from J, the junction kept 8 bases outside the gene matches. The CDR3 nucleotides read TGCGCCAGCAGCCCCGGGGGGGTGGAACACGAGCAGTACTTC. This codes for CASSPGGVEHEQYF.

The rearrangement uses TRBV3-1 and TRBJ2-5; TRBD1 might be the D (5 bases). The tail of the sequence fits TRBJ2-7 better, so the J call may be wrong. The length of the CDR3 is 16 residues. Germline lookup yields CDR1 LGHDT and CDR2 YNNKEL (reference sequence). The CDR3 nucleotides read TGTGCCAGCAGCCAAGGGATTAGAATAAGGGGCTACGAGCAGTACTTC. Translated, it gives CASSQGIRIRGYEQYF.

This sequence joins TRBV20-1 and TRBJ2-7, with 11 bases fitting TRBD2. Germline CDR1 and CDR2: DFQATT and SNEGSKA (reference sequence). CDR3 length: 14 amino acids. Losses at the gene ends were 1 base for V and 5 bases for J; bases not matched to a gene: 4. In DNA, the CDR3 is TGCAGTGCTAGAGGGCTAGCGGGAGGTCACGAGCAGTACTTC. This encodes CSARGLAGGHEQYF.

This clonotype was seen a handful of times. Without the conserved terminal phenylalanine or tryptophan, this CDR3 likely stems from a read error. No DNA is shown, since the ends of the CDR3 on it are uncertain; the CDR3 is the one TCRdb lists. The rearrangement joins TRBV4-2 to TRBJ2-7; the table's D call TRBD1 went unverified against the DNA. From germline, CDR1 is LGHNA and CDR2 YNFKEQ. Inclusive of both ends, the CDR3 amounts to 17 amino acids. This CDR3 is CASSQGGQGHYGYTFGS.